The 22 T cell receptor beta chains given below trace back to one sample, sequenced in a study of neurological immune-mediated disorders. A single record per CDR3 protein comes from TCRdb applying MiXCR to the 5' RACE reads. This repertoire shows approximately 45,000 distinct CDR3 sequences, about 13% found once; its top ten account for 0.95% to 1.5%. Sequencing was carried out using PBMCs. These receptor sequences come from a female donor in good health.

There are many counts of this clonotype. Given a much more abundant clone one base away, this may be a read error. The chain joins TRBV15 to TRBJ2-7; D gene unclear. The germline V gene encodes CDR1 LNHNV and CDR2 YYDKDF (reference sequence). This CDR3 is 13 amino acids long. As DNA, the CDR3 is TGTGCCACCAACAGAGATGTGCAAGCAGAGCAGTACTTC. Translating gives CATNRDVQAEQYF.

Turning to this clonotype: A much more abundant neighbour one base away suggests this may be a read error. V usage is TRBV5-1 and J usage is TRBJ1-1; D possibly corresponds to TRBD1 (6 bases). V lost 3 bases and J 11 bases, leaving 17 bases between the germline ends. This CDR3 is 13 amino acids long. Germline loops: CDR1 SGHRS, CDR2 YFSETQ. The DNA for the CDR3 is TGCGCCAGCAGCTCCACCGTGACAGGAGAGGCTTTCTTT. Protein product: CASSSTVTGEAFF.

Ten or more counts support this clonotype. The CDR3 DNA is TGCGCCAGCAGCTTGGGCGGCCAAGAGACCCAGTACTTC. Encoded protein: CASSLGGQETQYF. The rearrangement uses TRBV5-1 and TRBJ2-5; D gene unclear. This CDR3 contains 13 residues. Trimming took off 0 bases at V and 1 base at J, with 4 bases between the two ends. Germline V gives CDR1 SGHRS, CDR2 YFSETQ. The whole variable domain, remainder taken from reference TRBV5-1 and TRBJ2-5, is KAGVTQTPRYLIKTRGQQVTLSCSPISGHRSVSWYQQTPGQGLQFLFEYFSETQRNKGNFPGRFSGRQFSNSRSEMNVSTLELGDSALYLCASSLGGQETQYFGPGTRLLVL.

The V gene is TRBV7-9, the J gene TRBJ2-3; 10 bases match TRBD2. The CDR3 extends over 19 amino acids. The V gene's germline CDR1 is SEHNR and CDR2 FQNEAQ (reference sequence). The V and J ends lost 3 bases and 2 bases, in that order; junction bases with no gene match: 14. In DNA, the CDR3 is TGTGCCAGCAGCTTGGTGGACAGGACTAGCGGAGATTACACAGATACGCAGTATTTT. Protein sequence: CASSLVDRTSGDYTDTQYF.

This clonotype was seen at least ten times. The chain employs TRBV6-1 and TRBJ1-2; TRBD1 might be the D (5 bases). This CDR3 has 15 amino acids. CDR1 is MNHNS and CDR2 is SASEGT in the germline V gene. The V and J ends lost 1 base and 4 bases respectively, with 13 bases between them. In DNA form, the CDR3 reads TGTGCCAGCAGTGAAGTTCCCGGGACCCTCTATGGCTACACCTTC. Translating gives CASSEVPGTLYGYTF.

This clonotype was seen ten or more times. The chain has TRBV7-9 and TRBJ2-5; 13 bases agree with TRBD2. This CDR3 has 16 residues. Germline V gives CDR1 SEHNR, CDR2 FQNEAQ (reference sequence). V shed 3 bases and J 5 bases; nucleotides not matched to a gene: 6. CDR3: CASSFRLAGGRETQYF. CDR3 DNA: TGTGCCAGCAGCTTTCGACTAGCGGGGGGTCGGGAGACCCAGTACTTC.

This clonotype was seen many times. The chain joins TRBV6-5 to TRBJ2-7, with unresolved D. Germline lookup yields CDR1 MNHEY and CDR2 SVGAGI. V lost 5 bases, J lost 3 bases, and 14 bases lay in between. The CDR3 is 14 residues long. CDR3 sequence: CASSRSGPSYEQYF. CDR3 nucleotide sequence: TGTGCCAGCAGTCGCTCCGGCCCGAGCTACGAGCAGTACTTC.

This clonotype was counted at least ten times. V gene TRBV6-5 combines with J gene TRBJ1-1; D is perhaps TRBD1 (6 bases). The length of the CDR3 is 13 residues. Between the trimmed V and J ends, which lost 10 bases and 0 bases, there was a span of 12 bases. The germline V gene encodes CDR1 MNHEY and CDR2 SVGAGI. In nucleotides, the CDR3 is TGTGCCACAAACAGGGCCATGAACACTGAAGCTTTCTTT. Translation: CATNRAMNTEAFF.

This clonotype has a count of ten or more. V gene TRBV6-1 combines with J gene TRBJ1-6; no definite D call. Trimming removed 7 bases from V and 5 bases from J, with 12 bases in between. CDR3 length: 14 residues. Germline V gene data show CDR1 as MNHNS and CDR2 as SASEGT. In nucleotides, the CDR3 is TGTGCCAGCACACCGATCTTAGATAATTCACCCCTCCACTTT. Encoded protein: CASTPILDNSPLHF.

This clonotype was counted at least ten times. The chain recombines TRBV5-1 with TRBJ2-5; 7 positions match TRBD2. The CDR3 is 15 residues long. Germline V CDR1 and CDR2: SGHRS, YFSETQ. After removal of 0 bases from V and 3 bases from J, the junction contained 5 bases not matched to a gene. CDR3 in amino acids: CASSLEGLQKETQYF. The CDR3 DNA sequence: TGCGCCAGCAGCTTGGAGGGACTACAGAAAGAGACCCAGTACTTC. The full variable domain, in which reference TRBV5-1 and TRBJ2-5 provide the parts outside the CDR3, is KAGVTQTPRYLIKTRGQQVTLSCSPISGHRSVSWYQQTPGQGLQFLFEYFSETQRNKGNFPGRFSGRQFSNSRSEMNVSTLELGDSALYLCASSLEGLQKETQYFGPGTRLLVL.

This chain joins TRBV7-2 and TRBJ2-1; 9 bases line up with TRBD2. V gave up 1 base and J gave up 4 bases; unmatched junction bases: 2. Germline values: CDR1 SGHTA, CDR2 FQGNSA. The CDR3 runs 15 residues. The CDR3 nucleotides are TGTGCCAGCAGCTTAGGTAGCGGGGGTTACAATGAGCAGTTCTTC. Residues: CASSLGSGGYNEQFF.

This clonotype was observed many times. The V call is TRBV10-1, the J call TRBJ2-1; the match to TRBD1 covers 7 bases. The CDR3 is 14 amino acids. Germline-derived CDR1 and CDR2 are WNHNN and SYGVQD (reference sequence). Trimming took 6 bases from V and 8 from J; bases not matched to a gene: 10. The CDR3: CASSYQTGMDEQFF. The CDR3, as DNA: TGCGCCAGCAGCTACCAGACAGGGATGGATGAGCAGTTCTTC.

This clonotype came up many times. The rearrangement uses TRBV3-1 and TRBJ2-3; D gene unclear. CDR1 LGHDT and CDR2 YNNKEL come from the germline V gene (reference sequence). The CDR3 is 17 amino acids. V dropped 4 bases and J dropped 0 bases, with 17 bases sitting between them. CDR3 in DNA: TGTGCCAGCAGCCGTTTGTGGGGAAAGGAAAGCACAGATACGCAGTATTTT. This encodes CASSRLWGKESTDTQYF.

This clonotype was recorded at least ten times. The V call is TRBV12-3 or TRBV12-4, the J call TRBJ2-1; D gene uncertain. V shed 7 bases and J shed 5 bases, with 6 bases lying between them. The CDR3 contains 11 residues. In DNA form, the CDR3 reads TGTGCCAGCACCTCGCACAATGAGCAGTTCTTC. It yields the protein CASTSHNEQFF.

This clonotype was seen repeatedly, ten times or more. This chain uses TRBV7-3 with TRBJ1-3; no firm D call. From germline, CDR1 is SGHTA and CDR2 FQGTGA. The CDR3 length is 16 residues. Trimming left V 2 bases short and J 0 bases short, with 11 bases between. CDR3 loop: CASSLGPVSSGNTIYF. The CDR3 DNA reads as TGTGCCAGCAGCTTAGGTCCGGTGAGCTCTGGAAACACCATATATTTT.

This clonotype occurred many times. V is TRBV5-1 and J is TRBJ2-7; possibly TRBD1 or TRBD2 for D (6 bases each). The ends were cut back, 2 bases at V and 9 bases at J, with 12 bases in the middle. Germline loops: CDR1 SGHRS, CDR2 YFSETQ. The CDR3 runs 12 residues. Here the CDR3 DNA reads TGCGCCAGCAGCTTACAGGGAGGCGGGCAGTACTTC. Translated: CASSLQGGGQYF.

In the case of this clonotype: At one of its ends the junction is not consistent with the germline gene, which may arise from a read error. The rearrangement joins TRBV5-5 to TRBJ2-3; possible D gene TRBD2, 5 bases. CDR3 length: 14 residues. Germline CDR1 SGHKS, CDR2 YYEKEE (reference sequence). This chain's CDR3 is CASSIMSGTDTHYF. The CDR3 coding sequence is TGTGCCAGCAGCATAATGAGCGGCACAGATACGCATTATTTT.

This clonotype was observed a few times. The chain has TRBV2 and TRBJ1-5; D uncertain. The V gene lost 2 bases and the J gene lost 5 bases, with 7 bases spanning the gap. Germline V CDR1 and CDR2: SNHLY, FYNNEI. The CDR3 is 13 residues long. The CDR3 DNA reads TGTGCCAGCAGTGAAAGAATACATCAGCCCCAGCATTTT. Protein product: CASSERIHQPQHF.

This clonotype was seen at least ten times. The genes are TRBV30 and TRBJ2-5; a possible D gene is TRBD2 (6 bases). The length of the CDR3 is 14 residues. Deletions cut 1 base from V and 2 bases from J, with 11 bases between. Looked up from germline, CDR1 is GTSNPN and CDR2 is SVGIG (reference sequence). This chain's CDR3 is CAWSGGGTQETQYF. DNA of the CDR3: TGTGCCTGGAGTGGGGGCGGGACTCAAGAGACCCAGTACTTC.

Ten or more counts support this clonotype. This chain joins TRBV7-3 and TRBJ1-1; D may be TRBD1 (6 bases). The germline V gene has CDR1 SGHTA and CDR2 FQGTGA. V was clipped by 3 bases and J by 0 bases, with 11 bases between them. The CDR3 runs 15 residues. This CDR3 is CASSLGARVNTEAFF. The CDR3 DNA reads as TGTGCCAGCAGCTTGGGGGCCAGAGTGAACACTGAAGCTTTCTTT.

At least ten counts were recorded for this clonotype. The chain recombines TRBV7-6 with TRBJ1-3, with TRBD1 identical over 8 bases. Germline V gives CDR1 SGHVS, CDR2 FNYEAQ. This CDR3 comprises 19 residues. The V and J ends lost 0 bases and 1 base, in that order; junction bases with no gene match: 11. The CDR3 nucleotides read TGTGCCAGCAGCTTAGCGTTCGACAGGGGAGGTTGGTCTGGAAACACCATATATTTT. Translation: CASSLAFDRGGWSGNTIYF.

This clonotype was detected ten times or more. The chain uses TRBV5-1 and TRBJ2-1; 14 nucleotides match TRBD2. After removal of 2 bases from V and 9 bases from J, the junction contained 10 bases not matched to a gene. Looked up from germline, CDR1 is SGHRS and CDR2 is YFSETQ. The CDR3 loop spans 17 amino acids. DNA for the CDR3: TGCGCCAGCAGCTTATCCACGGGACTAGCGGGGGAGAGTGAGCAGTTCTTC. Translating gives CASSLSTGLAGESEQFF.